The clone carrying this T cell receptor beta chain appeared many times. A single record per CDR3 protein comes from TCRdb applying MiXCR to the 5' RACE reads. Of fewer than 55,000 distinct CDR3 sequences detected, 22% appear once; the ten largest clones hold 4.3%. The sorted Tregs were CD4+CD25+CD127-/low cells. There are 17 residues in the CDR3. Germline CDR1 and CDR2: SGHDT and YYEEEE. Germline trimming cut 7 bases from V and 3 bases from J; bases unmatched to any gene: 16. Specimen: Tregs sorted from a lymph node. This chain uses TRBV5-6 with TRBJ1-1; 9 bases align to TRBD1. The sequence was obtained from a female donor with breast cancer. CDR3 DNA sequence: TGTGCCAGCGGAGACTGGACAGGGGAAGGTTGGTACACTGAAGCTTTCTTT. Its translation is CASGDWTGEGWYTEAFF. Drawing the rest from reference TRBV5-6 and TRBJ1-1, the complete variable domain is DAGVTQSPTHLIKTRGQQVTLRCSPKSGHDTVSWYQQALGQGPQFIFQYYEEEERQRGNFPDRFSGHQFPNYSSELNVNALLLGDSALYLCASGDWTGEGWYTEAFFGQGTRLTVV.